This T cell receptor (beta chain) was identified in a study of tumor-infiltrating lymphocytes in oesophageal squamous cell carcinoma. TCRdb fed the PCR reads into MiXCR, producing one record per CDR3 protein. The sample records 9,500 to 13,000 distinct CDR3 sequences, roughly 58% being singletons. This clonotype is medium-sized. The junction and the germline gene differ at one end; a read error may be behind it. This CDR3 region has 13 residues. Germline V gene data show CDR1 as SGHTA and CDR2 as FQGNSA. The receptor was isolated from a female donor with esophageal squamous cell carcinoma. The sequenced sample consisted of esophageal tumor tissue. The V gene is TRBV7-2, the J gene TRBJ2-1, with D possibly TRBD2 on 5 matching bases. CDR3 nucleotides: TGTGCCAGCAGCTTGGACCGGGGTTCACCCCTCCACTTC. This translates into CASSLDRGSPLHF.